Following are 10 T cell receptor beta chains from one sample sequenced in a study of T cells in Graves' hyperthyroidism and ophthalmopathy. The CDR3 regions of TCR beta were amplified from RNA transcripts. Using the HTBI primer set, a first-round RT-PCR was run on the TCR CDR3. TCRdb redid the calling of the multiplex PCR reads with MiXCR, one entry per CDR3 protein. This table holds 700,000 to 950,000 distinct CDR3 sequences, about a third found once. The sequenced sample was blood. These receptors were taken from a woman aged 40 to 50 with Graves' hyperthyroidism.

V usage is TRBV15 and J usage is TRBJ1-2, with TRBD1 matching over 10 bases. V shed 3 bases and J 8 bases; nucleotides not matched to a gene: 12. Germline CDR1 and CDR2: LNHNV and YYDKDF (reference sequence). The CDR3 sequence is 16 residues long. CDR3 region: CATSSYRDRGIWGYTF. The CDR3 bases are TGTGCCACCAGCAGTTACCGGGACAGGGGCATATGGGGCTACACCTTC.

This clonotype was counted only a few times. The chain couples TRBV6-6 to TRBJ1-2; D is ambiguous. Germline values: CDR1 MNHNY, CDR2 SVGAGI (reference sequence). The CDR3 has 14 amino acids. Trimming took 3 bases from V and 3 from J, leaving 11 bases between them. CDR3 sequence reads: CASSYKRVHYGYTF. The CDR3 nucleotides are TGTGCCAGCAGTTATAAGAGAGTACACTATGGCTACACCTTC.

The gene calls are TRBV7-9 and TRBJ2-5; TRBD1 might be the D (6 bases). The ends were cut back, 3 bases at V and 3 bases at J, with 29 bases in the middle. The CDR3 covers 20 residues. Germline V gene lookup returns CDR1 SEHNR and CDR2 FQNEAQ (reference sequence). CDR3 protein: CASSLERTRGFTTEKETQYF. The DNA of the CDR3 is TGTGCCAGCAGCTTGGAGCGGACAAGGGGGTTCACTACGGAAAAAGAGACCCAGTACTTC.

This clonotype was recorded a few times. V and J are TRBV6-5 and TRBJ1-4; possible D gene TRBD1, 5 bases. In germline, CDR1 is MNHEY, CDR2 SVGAGI. There are 15 residues in the CDR3. V gave up 2 bases and J gave up 6 bases, with 13 bases separating them. The CDR3 reads CASSYARDGHEKLFF. CDR3 nucleotide sequence: TGTGCCAGCAGTTACGCCCGGGACGGTCATGAAAAACTGTTTTTT.

This clonotype was recorded a few times. The V call is TRBV19, the J call TRBJ1-5, with D possibly TRBD1 on 6 matching bases. CDR1 LNHDA and CDR2 SQIVND come from the germline V gene (reference sequence). V lost 3 bases and J 3 bases, leaving 12 bases between the germline ends. The CDR3 sequence is 15 residues long. CDR3 region: CASSIKGGANQPQHF. Here the CDR3 DNA reads TGTGCCAGTAGTATCAAAGGGGGGGCCAATCAGCCCCAGCATTTT.

This clonotype was picked up a small number of times. The V and J genes are TRBV24-1 and TRBJ1-2; TRBD1 might be the D (5 bases). V shed 9 bases and J shed 5 bases, with 15 bases lying between them. The germline V gene encodes CDR1 KGHDR and CDR2 SFDVKD. The CDR3 has 13 residues. CDR3 in amino acids: CATARGIGYGYTF. In DNA form, the CDR3 reads TGTGCCACCGCTCGGGGGATTGGTTATGGCTACACCTTC.

This clonotype showed up many times. V is TRBV2 and J is TRBJ1-6, with D perhaps matching TRBD1 (5 bases). Germline V gene sequence: CDR1 SNHLY, CDR2 FYNNEI. Trimming left V 3 bases short and J 7 bases short, with 10 bases between. This CDR3 contains 14 residues. CDR3 coding DNA: TGTGCCAGCAGTGACAGGGTTTCGAATTCACCCCTCCACTTT. This encodes CASSDRVSNSPLHF.

This clonotype came up a few times. This rearrangement joins TRBV5-6 to TRBJ2-5; D is undetermined. Germline assignment: CDR1 SGHDT and CDR2 YYEEEE. V gave up 2 bases and J gave up 3 bases, with 17 bases separating them. This CDR3 is built from 16 residues. CDR3 protein: CASSFISVVRKETQYF. CDR3 bases: TGTGCCAGCAGCTTTATTTCCGTCGTGAGGAAAGAGACCCAGTACTTC.

The chain carries TRBV10-3 and TRBJ2-1; possibly TRBD1 for D (5 bases). The CDR3 runs 14 residues. Trimming pared 2 bases from V and 1 base from J, leaving 6 bases between. Germline loops: CDR1 ENHRY, CDR2 SYGVKD. CDR3 sequence: CAISERGSYNEQFF. The CDR3 nucleotides are TGTGCCATCAGTGAGAGGGGTTCCTACAATGAGCAGTTCTTC.

The table lists this clonotype with a few counts. The chain combines TRBV12-3 or TRBV12-4 with TRBJ1-6, with 8 nucleotides matching TRBD1. V was clipped by 5 bases and J by 12 bases; unmatched bases: 9. The CDR3 length is 14 residues. The CDR3 DNA reads TGTGCCAGCAGTCCGCGACAGGGGTTGGAACCCCTCCACTTT. Translated, it gives CASSPRQGLEPLHF.